These 28 T cell receptor beta chains share one sample of origin, sequenced in a study of blood T cell repertoires in COVID-19. Measured with immunoSEQ multiplex PCR; TCRdb has only the in-frame clones, and not every one. This table holds about 180,000 clones, approximately 85% found once. The sample was peripheral blood. These receptor sequences come from a man between 60 and 70 years old with acute or convalescent COVID-19.

This clone has a handful of counts. The V gene is TRBV27, the J gene TRBJ2-1; 8 positions agree with TRBD2. The CDR3 loop spans 16 amino acids. In germline, CDR1 is MNHEY, CDR2 SMNVEV (reference sequence). V lost 2 bases to trimming and J lost 4 bases; unmatched junction nucleotides: 7. This chain's CDR3 is CASSLPLERGYNEQFF. Written as DNA, the CDR3 is TGTGCCAGCAGTTTACCTCTGGAGCGGGGGTACAATGAGCAGTTCTTC.

The chain couples TRBV28 to TRBJ1-1; a weak D match, TRBD1 (5 bases). CDR3 length: 13 amino acids. The V end lost 7 bases, the J end lost 5 bases, and 14 bases lay between the germline ends. Germline V gene sequence: CDR1 MDHEN, CDR2 SYDVKM. This CDR3 reads CASIIGRGTEAFF. The CDR3 DNA is TGTGCCAGCATAATCGGCCGGGGGACTGAAGCTTTCTTT. The variable domain in full, completed from reference TRBV28 and TRBJ1-1, reads DVKVTQSSRYLVKRTGEKVFLECVQDMDHENMFWYRQDPGLGLRLIYFSYDVKMKEKGDIPEGYSVSREKKERFSLILESASTNQTSMYLCASIIGRGTEAFFGQGTRLTVV.

V and J are TRBV5-5 and TRBJ2-6, with 7 bases identical to TRBD1. The CDR3 covers 18 residues. Germline lookup yields CDR1 SGHKS and CDR2 YYEKEE (reference sequence). J gave up 1 base and V 1 base, and 8 bases lay outside the gene matches. CDR3 sequence: CASSLFGTVSSGANVLTF. The CDR3 coding sequence is TGTGCCAGCAGCTTGTTTGGGACAGTGAGTTCTGGGGCCAACGTCCTGACTTTC.

The chain carries TRBV5-1 and TRBJ2-1; 9 nucleotides match TRBD2. The CDR3 covers 16 residues. V was pared by 4 bases and J by 7 bases, with 12 bases of the junction left unmatched. The germline V gene encodes CDR1 SGHRS and CDR2 YFSETQ. Written as DNA, the CDR3 is TGCGCCAGCAGCCCCTTCGCTAGCGGGAATGTGAATGAGCAGTTCTTC. The encoded protein is CASSPFASGNVNEQFF.

The rearrangement joins TRBV5-4 to TRBJ2-3; maybe TRBD2 (6 bases). The CDR3 consists of 15 residues. With 2 bases removed from V and 7 bases from J, the gap between germline ends came to 17 bases. Per the germline V gene, CDR1 is SGHNT and CDR2 is YYREEE (reference sequence). The CDR3 coding sequence is TGTGCCAGCAGCTTACCGGGACTTGGAGGGAATACGCAGTATTTT. Residues: CASSLPGLGGNTQYF.

The genes are TRBV7-3 and TRBJ2-7; possible D gene TRBD2, 6 bases. The germline V gene encodes CDR1 SGHTA and CDR2 FQGTGA. Deletions cut 0 bases from V and 4 bases from J, with 10 bases between. This CDR3 comprises 14 residues. As DNA, the CDR3 is TGTGCCAGCAGCTTAACTAGCGGAGCTTACGAGCAGTACTTC. Amino acids: CASSLTSGAYEQYF. Together with reference TRBV7-3 and TRBJ2-7, the CDR3 gives the full variable domain: GAGVSQTPSNKVTEKGKYVELRCDPISGHTALYWYRQSLGQGPEFLIYFQGTGAADDSGLPNDRFFAVRPEGSVSTLKIQRTERGDSAVYLCASSLTSGAYEQYFGPGTRLTVT.

The CDR3 nucleotides are TGTGCCAGCAGCTTATACGGACTAGTGGGTGCAGATACGCAGTATTTT. The encoded protein is CASSLYGLVGADTQYF. The chain has TRBV7-9 and TRBJ2-3; the match to TRBD2 covers 7 bases. Germline CDR1 reads SEHNR; CDR2 reads FQNEAQ (reference sequence). The CDR3 has 16 residues. J lost 4 bases, V lost 2 bases, and 9 bases had no gene match.

The J gene is TRBJ2-5, the V gene TRBV5-4, with 7 nucleotides matching TRBD2. In germline, CDR1 is SGHNT, CDR2 YYREEE (reference sequence). The junction had 7 bases not matched to a gene; V was cut back by 3 bases and J by 2 bases. This CDR3 region has 15 residues. CDR3 sequence: CASSSPGRGQETQYF. CDR3 sequence (DNA): TGTGCCAGCAGCTCTCCGGGGCGGGGGCAAGAGACCCAGTACTTC.

The genes are TRBV3-1 (or the pseudogene TRBV3-2) and TRBJ1-3; D gene ambiguous. The V gene lost 0 bases and the J gene lost 4 bases, with 13 bases spanning the gap. From germline, CDR1 is LGHDT and CDR2 YNNKEL (reference sequence). CDR3 length: 16 residues. The CDR3 region has the DNA TGTGCCAGCAGCCAAGAAAAAGGAACGGGAGGAAACACCATATATTTT. Translated, it gives CASSQEKGTGGNTIYF.

This chain connects TRBV13 to TRBJ2-3; TRBD2 matches 8 bases. Germline V gene data show CDR1 as PRHDT and CDR2 as FYEKMQ (reference sequence). CDR3 length equals 15 residues. J was trimmed by 2 bases and V by 6 bases; bases with no gene match: 7. CDR3 in amino acids: CASSPSGGDTDTQYF. Written as DNA, the CDR3 is TGTGCCAGCAGTCCCAGCGGGGGCGACACAGATACGCAGTATTTT. Supplemented by reference TRBV13 and TRBJ2-3, the full variable domain reads AAGVIQSPRHLIKEKRETATLKCYPIPRHDTVYWYQQGPGQDPQFLISFYEKMQSDKGSIPDRFSAQQFSDYHSELNMSSLELGDSALYFCASSPSGGDTDTQYFGPGTRLTVL.

This chain joins TRBV28 and TRBJ1-2, with TRBD1 matching 9 bases. There are 16 residues in the CDR3. The V and J ends lost 5 bases and 4 bases, in that order; junction bases with no gene match: 11. Germline loops: CDR1 MDHEN, CDR2 SYDVKM. CDR3 protein: CASSAQGAWSRYGYTF. CDR3 DNA: TGTGCCAGCAGTGCACAGGGGGCGTGGTCCCGCTATGGCTACACCTTC.

The chain combines TRBV19 with TRBJ2-1; 7 bases match TRBD1. CDR3 length: 16 residues. The germline V gene encodes CDR1 LNHDA and CDR2 SQIVND (reference sequence). V lost 5 bases and J lost 0; bases outside the gene matches: 7. CDR3 amino acids: CASSPGQVSSYNEQFF. CDR3 DNA: TGTGCCAGTAGTCCCGGACAGGTTAGCTCCTACAATGAGCAGTTCTTC.

The chain uses TRBV18 and TRBJ1-1; 8 nucleotides align to TRBD1. Germline CDR1 and CDR2: KGHSH and LQKENI. CDR3 length: 14 amino acids. With V trimmed by 6 bases and J by 2 bases, 5 bases remained unmatched. CDR3 amino acids: CASSRGQVNTEAFF. DNA for the CDR3: TGTGCCAGCTCGCGGGGACAGGTTAACACTGAAGCTTTCTTT.

The V call is TRBV27, the J call TRBJ2-1, with 8 bases lining up with TRBD2. The V gene end was trimmed by 8 bases and the J gene end by 7 bases; junction bases not matched to a gene: 13. This CDR3 region has 15 residues. The germline gives CDR1 MNHEY, CDR2 SMNVEV (reference sequence). In DNA, the CDR3 is TGTGCCAGCCGTGTTGCCAGCGGGAGCTCTAATGAGCAGTTCTTC. This codes for CASRVASGSSNEQFF.

CDR3: CASSGSKGRKEKLFF. The CDR3 region has the DNA TGTGCCAGCAGTGGATCCAAGGGGAGGAAGGAAAAACTGTTTTTT. The chain couples TRBV2 to TRBJ1-4; D might be TRBD1 (5 bases). CDR1 is SNHLY, CDR2 FYNNEI, per germline. CDR3 length equals 15 residues. The V end was cut by 4 bases, the J end by 8 bases, with 17 bases between.

The CDR3 DNA sequence: TGTGCCAGCAGCTTAGACGAGGTAGCGCTTACCGGGGAGCTGTTTTTT. It encodes CASSLDEVALTGELFF. The chain uses TRBV7-2 and TRBJ2-2, with D perhaps TRBD2 (5 bases). Germline V gene sequence: CDR1 SGHTA, CDR2 FQGNSA. This CDR3 spans 16 amino acids. Deletions cut 1 base from V and 5 bases from J, with 14 bases between.

CDR3 sequence (DNA): TGTGCCAGCAGCTTATCGGAGACACTAGTCACAGATACGCAGTATTTT. It translates to CASSLSETLVTDTQYF. This rearrangement joins TRBV7-9 to TRBJ2-3; D possibly corresponds to TRBD2 (5 bases). The V gene's germline CDR1 is SEHNR and CDR2 FQNEAQ (reference sequence). V shed 2 bases and J shed 2 bases, with 14 bases lying between them. This CDR3 comprises 16 residues.

The chain carries TRBV27 and TRBJ2-7; maybe TRBD1 (5 bases). Trimming removed 5 bases from V and 5 bases from J, with 16 bases in between. CDR1 MNHEY and CDR2 SMNVEV come from the germline V gene (reference sequence). The CDR3 consists of 14 residues. The CDR3 DNA reads TGTGCCAGCAGTCCTCCCTCCAGGGCTAACGAGCAGTACTTC. As protein: CASSPPSRANEQYF.

This clone was detected only once. This rearrangement joins TRBV7-8 to TRBJ1-2; TRBD1 matches at 10 bases. This CDR3 is 15 amino acids long. CDR1 and CDR2 from the germline V gene are SGHVS and FQNEAQ. Unmatched junction bases numbered 10, after V lost 5 bases and J lost 7 bases. CDR3 in DNA: TGTGCCAGCAGCCTCGGGACAGGGGCCTCAGGTGGCTACACCTTC. This gives the protein CASSLGTGASGGYTF.

This clone was seen a handful of times. The rearrangement joins TRBV28 to TRBJ1-6; no firm D call. Germline-derived CDR1 and CDR2 are MDHEN and SYDVKM. V was cut by 7 bases and J by 0 bases, with 7 bases left in between. The CDR3 has 14 residues. The CDR3 nucleotides read TGTGCCAGCACTCTAGGCTCCTATAATTCACCCCTCCACTTT. This gives the protein CASTLGSYNSPLHF.

The CDR3 here is CASSLQAELAKNIQYF. DNA for the CDR3: TGTGCCAGCAGTTTACAAGCGGAATTAGCCAAAAACATTCAGTACTTC. The genes are TRBV28 and TRBJ2-4; D may be TRBD2 (5 bases). Per the germline V gene, CDR1 is MDHEN and CDR2 is SYDVKM. This CDR3 comprises 16 residues. Between the trimmed V and J ends, which lost 2 bases and 0 bases, there was a span of 11 bases.

The gene calls are TRBV7-2 and TRBJ1-2; D not resolved. Germline V gene data show CDR1 as SGHTA and CDR2 as FQGNSA. Deletions cut 1 base from V and 0 bases from J, with 9 bases between. The CDR3 consists of 15 residues. This CDR3 reads CASSLGSSANYGYTF. Written as DNA, the CDR3 is TGTGCCAGCAGCTTAGGGTCGTCAGCTAACTATGGCTACACCTTC.

On this clone itself: Its ends do not fully match the called genes, so a read error is possible. The chain links TRBV27 to TRBJ2-1, with D perhaps matching TRBD1 (6 bases). The CDR3 consists of 12 residues. In germline, CDR1 is MNHEY, CDR2 SMNVEV (reference sequence). The CDR3 spells CASSLSGVEQFF. The CDR3 coding sequence is TGTGCCAGCAGTCTATCAGGGGTTGAGCAGTTCTTC.

The table lists this clone with a count of one. CDR3 sequence reads: CASSGGGPTYSGNTIYF. The CDR3 DNA reads as TGTGCCAGTAGCGGGGGAGGACCGACGTACTCTGGAAACACCATATATTTT. The chain carries TRBV19 and TRBJ1-3; possibly TRBD1 for D (5 bases). This CDR3 spans 17 amino acids. CDR1 is LNHDA, CDR2 SQIVND, per germline (reference sequence). Trimming shortened V by 6 bases and J by 0 bases, and 18 bases separated the two germline ends.

This sequence joins TRBV14 and TRBJ1-1; D not resolved. V was shortened by 3 bases and J by 5 bases, with 10 bases between the two germline ends. The CDR3 is 13 residues long. CDR1 and CDR2 from the germline V gene are SGHDN and FVKESK. The CDR3 DNA reads as TGTGCCAGCAGCCAGTCAAGAGAAACTGAAGCTTTCTTT. It specifies CASSQSRETEAFF.

V is TRBV6-6 and J is TRBJ2-7; 8 bases align to TRBD1. The CDR3 is 15 amino acids. Germline lookup yields CDR1 MNHNY and CDR2 SVGAGI (reference sequence). The V and J ends lost 2 bases and 1 base, in that order; junction bases with no gene match: 4. CDR3 in amino acids: CASSYGQGRSYEQYF. For the CDR3, the DNA is TGTGCCAGCAGTTACGGACAGGGTAGGTCCTACGAGCAGTACTTC.

V gene TRBV9 combines with J gene TRBJ2-3; 7 positions match TRBD2. The trim removed 3 bases at V and 1 base at J, leaving 5 bases unmatched. The CDR3 has 15 residues. CDR1 is SGDLS, CDR2 YYNGEE, per germline. Here the CDR3 reads CASSAGGFRTDTQYF. In DNA form, the CDR3 reads TGTGCCAGCAGCGCGGGGGGTTTTCGCACAGATACGCAGTATTTT.

This clone was seen only once. This chain connects TRBV6-2 or TRBV6-3 to TRBJ2-7; 9 bases align to TRBD2. The trim removed 0 bases at V and 2 bases at J, leaving 11 bases unmatched. CDR3 length equals 18 residues. CDR1 is MNHEY, CDR2 SVGEGT, per germline. The CDR3, as DNA: TGTGCCAGCAGTTACTCGAGTTGGCCTAGCGGGGCCCCCTACGAGCAGTACTTC. Its translation is CASSYSSWPSGAPYEQYF.